In this sample, the clone carrying this T cell receptor (beta chain) turned up a few times. The antigen is undetermined. This specimen comes from a study of blood T cells in healthy people across ages. General observations from the study: With age, beta diversity per million T cells declined roughly linearly, significantly by 30 to 40.

For the second PCR, which ran for 7 to 11 cycles, a sample-barcoded 5' primer and a J-beta primer mix were used. Using its own MiXCR run on the 5' RACE reads, TCRdb lists one record per CDR3 protein. The table includes around 990,000 distinct CDR3 sequences, about 23% detected once. In addition, the sample was reused for a study of T cells of mothers and their children. That investigation notes: Three healthy Caucasian mothers served as donors, and their six children did as well. Sample barcodes plus 2-4 random nucleotides came from the M1S primer. The authors found no persistent microchimeric T cell clones.

The clonotype comes from a girl aged 2 to 9 in good health. Input material: blood.

The CDR3 coding sequence is TGTGCCAGCAGTGCTCAGCCCCAGCATTTT. It codes for CASSAQPQHF. The chain employs TRBV7-3 and TRBJ1-5; D is uncertain. The V end was cut by 6 bases, the J end by 6 bases, with 3 bases between. CDR1 and CDR2 from the germline V gene are SGHTA and FQGTGA. The CDR3 length is 10 residues.